The 20 T cell receptor beta chains presented below share a single source sample, sequenced in a study of early stage breast cancer tumors. Method: immunoSEQ multiplex PCR; TCRdb's copy keeps in-frame clones and lacks some. The sample carries 45,000 to 65,000 clones, around 80% recorded once. Sequenced: blood. The origin of the receptors is a person between 35 and 49 years old with breast cancer.

The chain is built from TRBV19 and TRBJ2-5; 10 positions match TRBD2. Trimming at V came to 6 bases and at J to 2 bases, leaving 6 bases not matched to a gene. This CDR3 is built from 15 residues. CDR1 LNHDA and CDR2 SQIVND come from the germline V gene (reference sequence). The CDR3 loop is CASSGTSERQETQYF. Here the CDR3 DNA reads TGTGCCAGTAGCGGGACTAGCGAAAGACAAGAGACCCAGTACTTC.

V usage is TRBV2 and J usage is TRBJ2-7, with TRBD2 identical over 9 bases. The CDR3 length is 15 residues. Germline CDR1 reads SNHLY; CDR2 reads FYNNEI. The V and J ends lost 3 bases and 2 bases, in that order; junction bases with no gene match: 5. The CDR3 is CASSERAGGTYEQYF. The CDR3 coding sequence is TGTGCCAGCAGTGAGCGGGCGGGGGGGACCTACGAGCAGTACTTC.

This clone was found once. This sequence joins TRBV7-2 and TRBJ2-7; weak D call: TRBD1 (5 bases). This CDR3 is 14 amino acids long. Trimming pared 3 bases from V and 3 bases from J, leaving 12 bases between. Looked up from germline, CDR1 is SGHTA and CDR2 is FQGNSA. The CDR3 sequence is CASSFGRAVYEQYF. The CDR3 DNA reads as TGTGCCAGCAGCTTTGGCAGGGCGGTCTACGAGCAGTACTTC.

The J gene is TRBJ2-7, the V gene TRBV7-3; D unclear. CDR3 length: 11 amino acids. Germline V gene data show CDR1 as SGHTA and CDR2 as FQGTGA. Trimming took off 4 bases at V and 3 bases at J, with 4 bases between the two ends. CDR3 amino acids: CASSWGYEQYF. The CDR3 nucleotides read TGTGCCAGCAGCTGGGGCTACGAGCAGTACTTC.

This chain links TRBV7-2 with TRBJ2-3; 7 bases map to TRBD2. The CDR3 is 16 amino acids. CDR1 is SGHTA and CDR2 is FQGNSA in the germline V gene. The V and J ends lost 2 bases and 5 bases, in that order; junction bases with no gene match: 10. The DNA of the CDR3 is TGTGCCAGCAGCTTATTAGGCGGGAGTGCCGGAGATACGCAGTATTTT. Amino acids: CASSLLGGSAGDTQYF.

The V and J genes are TRBV10-3 and TRBJ1-4, with D maybe TRBD1 (6 bases). From germline, CDR1 is ENHRY and CDR2 SYGVKD. This CDR3 is 12 amino acids long. Trimming removed 4 bases at V and 7 bases at J, with 7 bases between. The CDR3 region is CAISATGEKLFF. DNA of the CDR3: TGTGCCATCAGTGCGACAGGTGAAAAACTGTTTTTT.

V is TRBV2 and J is TRBJ2-7; maybe TRBD2 (6 bases). The CDR3 loop spans 12 amino acids. The ends were cut back, 11 bases at V and 7 bases at J, with 18 bases in the middle. Per the germline V gene, CDR1 is SNHLY and CDR2 is FYNNEI. The CDR3 DNA reads as TGTGCCGGGGGGAAGGGACCCCTGGAGCAGTACTTC. Amino acid sequence: CAGGKGPLEQYF.

CDR3 loop: CASSLAPGQQETQYF. The CDR3 nucleotides read TGCGCCAGCAGCTTGGCCCCGGGACAGCAAGAGACCCAGTACTTC. The chain combines TRBV5-1 with TRBJ2-5; 7 bases align to TRBD1. This CDR3 has 15 residues. V lost 0 bases and J lost 2; bases outside the gene matches: 4. The germline V gene encodes CDR1 SGHRS and CDR2 YFSETQ.

This clone showed up just a few times. This chain connects TRBV4-1 to TRBJ2-1; D not certain. The CDR3 spans 18 residues. Trimming shortened V by 5 bases and J by 0 bases, and 20 bases separated the two germline ends. CDR1 is MGHRA and CDR2 is YSYEKL in the germline V gene. CDR3 region: CASSKTNLLRSSYNEQFF. The DNA for the CDR3 is TGCGCCAGCAGCAAAACCAACCTCCTGCGGAGCTCCTACAATGAGCAGTTCTTC.

This rearrangement joins TRBV19 to TRBJ2-3; possibly TRBD2 for D (6 bases). V was shortened by 1 base and J by 0 bases, with 11 bases between the two germline ends. CDR1 and CDR2 from the germline V gene are LNHDA and SQIVND (reference sequence). This CDR3 region has 16 residues. CDR3: CASSIGSTSSTDTQYF. CDR3 in DNA: TGTGCCAGTAGTATAGGTTCGACTAGTAGCACAGATACGCAGTATTTT.

This chain links TRBV7-9 with TRBJ1-2, with 7 bases identical to TRBD1. Looked up from germline, CDR1 is SEHNR and CDR2 is FQNEAQ (reference sequence). The CDR3 sequence is 12 residues long. V was clipped by 5 bases and J by 8 bases; unmatched bases: 5. The CDR3 region is CASSEGTVGYTF. As DNA, the CDR3 is TGTGCCAGCAGCGAAGGGACAGTCGGCTACACCTTC.

The chain recombines TRBV27 with TRBJ2-7; D possibly corresponds to TRBD2 (5 bases). Trimming pared 3 bases from V and 0 bases from J, leaving 15 bases between. Germline CDR1 is MNHEY and CDR2 is SMNVEV (reference sequence). This CDR3 is built from 16 residues. The CDR3, as DNA: TGTGCCAGCAGTTTCGTCAGCGGATCTGCCTCCTACGAGCAGTACTTC. It is translated as CASSFVSGSASYEQYF.

This sequence joins TRBV29-1 and TRBJ1-1; TRBD1 is a possible D gene (5 bases). V was trimmed by 2 bases and J by 6 bases, leaving 16 bases between them. Looked up from germline, CDR1 is SQVTM and CDR2 is ANQGSEA. CDR3 length equals 14 residues. For the CDR3, the DNA is TGCAGCGTTGAATGGCCCCTGGAAGGGGCTGAAGCTTTCTTT. It is translated as CSVEWPLEGAEAFF. Filled out from reference TRBV29-1 and TRBJ1-1, the complete variable domain reads SAVISQKPSRDICQRGTSLTIQCQVDSQVTMMFWYRQQPGQSLTLIATANQGSEATYESGFVIDKFPISRPNLTFSTLTVSNMSPEDSSIYLCSVEWPLEGAEAFFGQGTRLTVV.

J is TRBJ2-3 and V is TRBV9; TRBD2 agrees at 8 bases. This CDR3 is built from 17 residues. V gave up 4 bases and J gave up 2 bases; unmatched junction bases: 12. Germline V gene sequence: CDR1 SGDLS, CDR2 YYNGEE. DNA for the CDR3: TGTGCCAGCAGCCCGAAAGGTGGAGCGGGGGACACAGATACGCAGTATTTT. Translated, it gives CASSPKGGAGDTDTQYF.

The V and J genes are TRBV19 and TRBJ2-6, with no clear D. With 5 bases removed from V and 0 bases from J, the gap between germline ends came to 11 bases. In germline, CDR1 is LNHDA, CDR2 SQIVND (reference sequence). CDR3 length: 16 residues. Here the CDR3 reads CASSEGFFSGANVLTF. The DNA of the CDR3 is TGTGCCAGTAGTGAAGGATTCTTCTCTGGGGCCAACGTCCTGACTTTC. The full variable domain, in which reference TRBV19 and TRBJ2-6 provide the parts outside the CDR3, is DGGITQSPKYLFRKEGQNVTLSCEQNLNHDAMYWYRQDPGQGLRLIYYSQIVNDFQKGDIAEGYSVSREKKESFPLTVTSAQKNPTAFYLCASSEGFFSGANVLTFGAGSRLTVL.

The chain links TRBV11-1 to TRBJ2-7, with D perhaps TRBD1 (6 bases). CDR3 size: 14 residues. Trimming left V 4 bases short and J 3 bases short, with 13 bases between. Germline CDR1 reads SGHAT; CDR2 reads FQDESV (reference sequence). In nucleotides, the CDR3 is TGTGCCAGCAGCTATCAGGGGACCTTCTACGAGCAGTACTTC. It yields the protein CASSYQGTFYEQYF.

The chain couples TRBV2 to TRBJ1-3; tentatively, D is TRBD1 (5 bases). Per germline, CDR1 SNHLY and CDR2 FYNNEI. The CDR3 contains 16 residues. V shed 6 bases and J shed 1 base, with 16 bases lying between them. The CDR3 region is CASRSIGGASGNTIYF. The CDR3 DNA reads TGTGCCAGCAGATCGATCGGCGGGGCATCTGGAAACACCATATATTTT.

DNA for the CDR3: TGCGCCAGCAGGGAGACAGGGTTATCTCAGCCCCAGCATTTT. Residues: CASRETGLSQPQHF. The J gene is TRBJ1-5, the V gene TRBV10-2, with TRBD1 matching over 7 bases. The CDR3 has 14 amino acids. The trim removed 6 bases at V and 6 bases at J, leaving 8 bases unmatched. Per the germline V gene, CDR1 is WSHSY and CDR2 is SAAADI.

This chain joins TRBV6-5 and TRBJ2-3; TRBD1 aligns across 8 bases. The length of the CDR3 is 14 residues. CDR1 is MNHEY, CDR2 SVGAGI, per germline. After removal of 1 base from V and 6 bases from J, the junction contained 3 bases not matched to a gene. CDR3 sequence (DNA): TGTGCCAGCAGTTACTTCAGGGGGCTCGATACGCAGTATTTT. It codes for CASSYFRGLDTQYF.

The chain is built from TRBV30 and TRBJ2-7, with D perhaps given as TRBD1 or TRBD2 (6 bases each). The V gene lost 8 bases and the J gene lost 6 bases, with 17 bases spanning the gap. From germline, CDR1 is GTSNPN and CDR2 SVGIG (reference sequence). This CDR3 is built from 12 residues. CDR3 protein: CAGGDNPREQYF. CDR3 nucleotides: TGTGCCGGAGGGGACAACCCTCGCGAGCAGTACTTC.